This T cell receptor beta chain was found in a study of tumor-infiltrating lymphocytes in primary liver carcinoma. Points from the study as a whole: Compared with blood, tumor repertoires held significantly more in their top 250 clones.

Concerning this clonotype itself: Its antigen is still unknown.

The source material, about 18-33 mg of unsorted bulk tissue, was used to co-extract RNA and DNA. Surgical resection treated primary liver carcinoma in the patients. Making TCR beta cDNA involved 400 to 600 ng total RNA and a constant-region primer. Three-round nested multiplex PCR performed with slightly modified ARM-PCR produced the TCR beta libraries. A C-beta reverse primer was combined with TRBV1-TRBV30 forward primers in the first two PCR rounds, and each round had around 10 cycles. TCRdb reanalysed the multiplex PCR reads using MiXCR and keeps one entry per CDR3 protein. The sample carries 40,000 to 55,000 distinct CDR3 sequences, approximately 70% recorded once. Looked up from germline, CDR1 is MDHEN and CDR2 is SYDVKM. V lost 4 bases and J lost 5, with 23 bases in between. The CDR3 is 17 amino acids.

The sequence derives from a man aged 40-55 years with primary liver carcinoma and hepatitis B virus infection. This chain links TRBV28 with TRBJ2-5, with a possible D match to TRBD1 (8 bases). Sequencing input: liver tumor tissue from sampling region 5. Noted subset: tumor region T5, tumor centre. Written as DNA, the CDR3 is TGTGCCAGCAGTTCCATCCAACAGGGGGGGGTCCGGGAGACCCAGTACTTC. Translation gives CASSSIQQGGVRETQYF.